One and the same sample provided the 22 T cell receptor beta chains below, sequenced in a study of CD8+CD57+ T cells in acquired aplastic anemia. Investigators profiled TCR beta VDJ and CDR3 from genomic DNA template. TCRdb used MiXCR to reprocess the reads, holding one entry per CDR3 protein. Among 160,000 or so distinct CDR3 sequences, around 48% were seen once, and the ten largest hold approximately 1%. For sequencing, patients were chosen who had shown expansion of CD8+CD57+ cells by flow cytometry. The sequencing input was sorted CD4+, CD8+, or CD8+CD57+ T cells (not recorded which) from PBMCs. These receptors were collected from a human donor with aplastic anemia.

This clonotype occurred many times. V is TRBV20-1 and J is TRBJ2-1; 10 bases match TRBD2. CDR3 length: 17 residues. V dropped 2 bases and J dropped 6; count of bases not matched to a gene: 13. Germline-derived CDR1 and CDR2 are DFQATT and SNEGSKA (reference sequence). CDR3 in DNA: TGCAGTGCTAGAATACCCCCCGGTAGCGGGGGGTCCAATGAGCAGTTCTTC. Translated: CSARIPPGSGGSNEQFF.

The table lists this clonotype with many counts. The V and J genes are TRBV7-6 and TRBJ2-5, with 10 bases identical to TRBD1. CDR3 length equals 14 residues. Germline V gives CDR1 SGHVS, CDR2 FNYEAQ. Trimming at V came to 4 bases and at J to 4 bases, leaving 3 bases not matched to a gene. CDR3 amino acids: CASSYRDRGETQYF. In DNA form, the CDR3 reads TGTGCCAGCAGCTACCGGGACAGGGGAGAGACCCAGTACTTC.

This clonotype was recorded at least ten times. The J gene is TRBJ2-2, the V gene TRBV12-3 or TRBV12-4; D is unclear. Deletions cut 2 bases from V and 3 bases from J, with 4 bases between. CDR3 size: 13 residues. CDR3 sequence (DNA): TGTGCCAGCAGTTTAATGGACACCGGGGAGCTGTTTTTT. Translated, it gives CASSLMDTGELFF.

This clonotype was seen more than once but under ten times. This chain uses TRBV24-1 with TRBJ2-7; 9 positions agree with TRBD1. CDR1 is KGHDR, CDR2 SFDVKD, per germline. Trimming cost V 2 bases and J 5 bases; bases outside gene matches: 6. CDR3 length equals 15 residues. CDR3 bases: TGTGCCACCAGTGATTCCGGGACAGGGCACGACGAGCAGTACTTC. It is translated as CATSDSGTGHDEQYF.

This clonotype occurred many times. V is TRBV5-6 and J is TRBJ2-2; D uncertain. Between the trimmed V and J ends, which lost 0 bases and 10 bases, there was a span of 10 bases. CDR3 size: 13 residues. The germline gives CDR1 SGHDT, CDR2 YYEEEE. The CDR3 is CASSLGGRMELFF. DNA for the CDR3: TGTGCCAGCAGCTTGGGTGGCAGGATGGAGCTGTTTTTT.

The rearrangement links TRBV29-1 to TRBJ2-3, with D maybe TRBD2 (6 bases). Germline V CDR1 and CDR2: SQVTM, ANQGSEA. The CDR3 has 12 residues. Trimming left V 5 bases short and J 5 bases short, with 11 bases between. CDR3 amino acids: CSVRQGGDTQYF. The CDR3 DNA reads TGCAGCGTTCGTCAGGGAGGAGATACGCAGTATTTT.

As concerns this clonotype: A much larger clone differs by one base, so this may be a read error. This likely comes from a read error, as the CDR3 has no conserved phenylalanine or tryptophan at its end. The chain uses TRBV5-4 and TRBJ2-7; 7 bases are shared with TRBD1. This CDR3 is built from 15 residues. Germline trimming cut 1 base from V and 0 bases from J; bases unmatched to any gene: 4. The germline V gene has CDR1 SGHNT and CDR2 YYREEE (reference sequence). CDR3 sequence reads: CASSLLTGDSYEQYL. The CDR3, as DNA: TGTGCCAGCAGCTTGTTAACAGGGGACTCCTACGAGCAGTACCTC.

This chain connects TRBV20-1 to TRBJ2-3, with TRBD2 identical over 9 bases. In germline, CDR1 is DFQATT, CDR2 SNEGSKA (reference sequence). The trim removed 6 bases at V and 1 base at J, leaving 2 bases unmatched. The CDR3 totals 13 residues. The CDR3 coding sequence is TGCAGTGCGGGACTAGCTGGCACAGATACGCAGTATTTT. It is translated as CSAGLAGTDTQYF.

In this sample, this clonotype turned up many times. This chain joins TRBV7-9 and TRBJ1-2; 9 positions match TRBD1. This CDR3 has 14 residues. Germline CDR1 is SEHNR and CDR2 is FQNEAQ (reference sequence). V shed 3 bases, J shed 5 bases, and the junction held 4 bases outside the gene matches. DNA for the CDR3: TGTGCCAGCAGCTTTACAGGGGGCCGATATGGCTACACCTTC. Protein: CASSFTGGRYGYTF.

This clonotype has only a few counts. Relative to the germline gene, one junction end is altered; a read error may explain this. V and J are TRBV7-7 and TRBJ2-5, with no clear D. Germline-derived CDR1 and CDR2 are SSHAT and FNYEAQ (reference sequence). This CDR3 spans 13 amino acids. CDR3 DNA: TGTGCTAGCAGCTTAGTGCAAGGAGAGACCCAGTACTTC. Translation gives CASSLVQGETQYF.

Many counts were recorded for this clonotype. CDR3 loop: CASRVTGLGEQYF. In DNA form, the CDR3 reads TGTGCCAGCAGAGTGACAGGGCTGGGCGAGCAGTACTTC. This rearrangement joins TRBV2 to TRBJ2-7, with 7 bases lining up with TRBD1. The CDR3 totals 13 residues. Looked up from germline, CDR1 is SNHLY and CDR2 is FYNNEI. V shed 6 bases, J shed 6 bases, and the junction held 8 bases outside the gene matches.

This clonotype was counted many times. The V call is TRBV29-1, the J call TRBJ2-1, with TRBD1 matching 7 bases. With V trimmed by 5 bases and J by 7 bases, 5 bases remained unmatched. The CDR3 has 12 amino acids. The germline V gene has CDR1 SQVTM and CDR2 ANQGSEA. The CDR3 coding sequence is TGCAGCGTTCGTACAGGGGAGAATGAGCAGTTCTTC. As protein: CSVRTGENEQFF.

Many counts were recorded for this clonotype. The chain employs TRBV19 and TRBJ1-2, with TRBD1 as a possible D gene (6 bases). Germline V gene data show CDR1 as LNHDA and CDR2 as SQIVND (reference sequence). The length of the CDR3 is 18 residues. V lost 3 bases, J lost 4 bases, and 24 bases lay in between. The CDR3: CASSIRPSRDTSGYGYTF. The DNA of the CDR3 is TGTGCCAGTAGTATTCGGCCCTCTAGGGACACGTCTGGCTATGGCTACACCTTC. The full variable domain, its missing parts supplied by reference TRBV19 and TRBJ1-2, is DGGITQSPKYLFRKEGQNVTLSCEQNLNHDAMYWYRQDPGQGLRLIYYSQIVNDFQKGDIAEGYSVSREKKESFPLTVTSAQKNPTAFYLCASSIRPSRDTSGYGYTFGSGTRLTVV.

This chain uses TRBV11-2 with TRBJ2-2; 7 bases are a match to TRBD1. Germline lookup yields CDR1 SGHAT and CDR2 FQNNGV. This CDR3 is 14 amino acids long. Trimming cost V 5 bases and J 4 bases; bases outside gene matches: 4. As DNA, the CDR3 is TGTGCCAGCAGCCCACAGGGGAGCACCGGGGAGCTGTTTTTT. It codes for CASSPQGSTGELFF.

This clonotype has just one count. The chain is built from TRBV15 and TRBJ1-1; no firm D call. CDR3 length: 14 residues. Trimming stripped 0 bases from V and 4 bases from J, with 9 bases between. CDR1 is LNHNV, CDR2 YYDKDF, per germline (reference sequence). The CDR3 reads CATSRDRGGTEAFF. The CDR3 bases are TGTGCCACCAGCAGAGATCGGGGAGGCACTGAAGCTTTCTTT.

The sample holds many counts of this clonotype. This chain connects TRBV11-2 to TRBJ2-1; no firm D call. Germline V gives CDR1 SGHAT, CDR2 FQNNGV. V lost 4 bases to trimming and J lost 8 bases, with 27 bases between them. This CDR3 comprises 18 residues. CDR3 loop: CASSSVRIGGRRPDEQFF. The CDR3 bases are TGTGCCAGCAGCTCCGTGCGAATAGGTGGACGGCGACCTGATGAGCAGTTCTTC.

The chain uses TRBV10-3 and TRBJ2-3; possibly TRBD1 for D (5 bases). Trimming stripped 8 bases from V and 2 bases from J, with 11 bases between. The germline CDR1 and CDR2 sequences are ENHRY and SYGVKD. The CDR3 runs to 13 residues. For the CDR3, the DNA is TGTGCCATCCAGGGTGGATCCACAGATACGCAGTATTTT. Encoded protein: CAIQGGSTDTQYF.

J is TRBJ2-5 and V is TRBV7-9; possibly TRBD2 for D (5 bases). This CDR3 is built from 13 residues. V gave up 3 bases and J gave up 2 bases, with 7 bases separating them. Looked up from germline, CDR1 is SEHNR and CDR2 is FQNEAQ (reference sequence). This CDR3 reads CASSLPGQETQYF. For the CDR3, the DNA is TGTGCCAGCAGCTTGCCGGGACAAGAGACCCAGTACTTC.

This clonotype turned up a few times. CDR3 region: CATSKEGGSGTDTQYF. The DNA of the CDR3 is TGTGCCACCAGCAAAGAGGGGGGTTCGGGCACAGATACGCAGTATTTT. This rearrangement joins TRBV15 to TRBJ2-3, with D tentatively TRBD1 or TRBD2 (6 bases each). The germline V gene encodes CDR1 LNHNV and CDR2 YYDKDF (reference sequence). The CDR3 extends over 16 amino acids. V was shortened by 4 bases and J by 1 base, with 15 bases between the two germline ends.

A note on this clonotype: One end of the junction is discordant with germline, which a read error may explain. The gene calls are TRBV29-1 and TRBJ2-1; weak D call: TRBD2 (5 bases). Germline CDR1 SQVTM, CDR2 ANQGSEA. There are 11 residues in the CDR3. The CDR3 coding sequence is TGCAGACCTGGCGGGTACAAGGAGCAGTTCTTC. Translation: CRPGGYKEQFF.

This clonotype was seen just once. The chain recombines TRBV7-4 with TRBJ2-7; the match to TRBD1 covers 7 bases. The CDR3 length is 15 residues. From germline, CDR1 is SGHVT and CDR2 SQSDAQ. Trimming cost V 5 bases and J 1 base; bases outside gene matches: 8. CDR3 residues: CASSGSADRSYEQYF. The CDR3 region has the DNA TGTGCCAGCAGCGGCTCTGCGGACAGGTCCTACGAGCAGTACTTC.

J is TRBJ2-5 and V is TRBV24-1, with unresolved D. CDR3 size: 15 residues. Trimming took 4 bases from V and 4 from J, leaving 15 bases between them. In germline, CDR1 is KGHDR, CDR2 SFDVKD. The CDR3 region has the DNA TGTGCCACCAGTGACTCGGGCGAGGTCGGAGAGACCCAGTACTTC. This gives the protein CATSDSGEVGETQYF.